Below are 10 T cell receptor beta chains sequenced from a single sample in a study of shared clonotypes between healthy human individuals. Here immunoSEQ multiplex PCR was the method, and the copy in TCRdb shows in-frame clones only, minus some. The sample carries about 2 million clones, 85% to 95% recorded once. Sequencing input: naive CD4+ T cells sorted from blood. Subset given: CD45RA+ positively selected. The receptors shown here come from a man aged 18 to 35 in good health.

The rearrangement joins TRBV6-5 to TRBJ2-7, with TRBD1 matching 9 bases. CDR3 length: 15 residues. In germline, CDR1 is MNHEY, CDR2 SVGAGI. J gave up 3 bases and V 6 bases, and 9 bases lay outside the gene matches. CDR3 coding DNA: TGTGCCAGCAGAGACACCGGGACAGGGAACTACGAGCAGTACTTC. Amino acid sequence: CASRDTGTGNYEQYF.

V is TRBV29-1 and J is TRBJ1-5; 7 nucleotides agree with TRBD1. Trimming took 6 bases from V and 4 from J; bases not matched to a gene: 6. Germline CDR1 is SQVTM and CDR2 is ANQGSEA. This CDR3 has 13 amino acids. CDR3 bases: TGCAGCGTGGGAGGGGGCCAAAATCAGCCCCAGCATTTT. Translated: CSVGGGQNQPQHF.

The chain is built from TRBV6-1 and TRBJ2-3, with D tentatively TRBD1 or TRBD2 (5 bases each). The ends were cut back, 2 bases at V and 1 base at J, with 10 bases in the middle. Per germline, CDR1 MNHNS and CDR2 SASEGT. CDR3 length: 15 amino acids. CDR3 DNA: TGTGCCAGCAGTGAATTTGTGGGGGGCACAGATACGCAGTATTTT. This codes for CASSEFVGGTDTQYF.

The chain is built from TRBV5-1 and TRBJ2-5, with TRBD2 as a possible D gene (5 bases). The germline CDR1 and CDR2 sequences are SGHRS and YFSETQ. This CDR3 contains 11 residues. V was cut by 7 bases and J by 5 bases, with 9 bases left in between. CDR3: CASFSGETQYF. The CDR3 coding sequence is TGCGCCAGCTTTTCGGGGGAGACCCAGTACTTC.

V usage is TRBV10-2 and J usage is TRBJ2-3, with 10 nucleotides matching TRBD2. This CDR3 comprises 15 residues. The V gene end was trimmed by 10 bases and the J gene end by 4 bases; junction bases not matched to a gene: 11. Germline V gene lookup returns CDR1 WSHSY and CDR2 SAAADI. The CDR3 reads CATVPSGSAADTQYF. The DNA of the CDR3 is TGCGCCACGGTCCCTAGCGGGAGTGCCGCAGATACGCAGTATTTT.

The CDR3: CASSSQLQANEQYF. CDR3 bases: TGTGCCAGTAGTTCCCAACTCCAAGCAAACGAGCAGTACTTC. The V and J genes are TRBV19 and TRBJ2-7; D is ambiguous. This CDR3 is built from 14 residues. CDR1 is LNHDA and CDR2 is SQIVND in the germline V gene (reference sequence). Trimming cost V 5 bases and J 5 bases, with 16 bases left between them.

This clone was seen once. The chain joins TRBV5-4 to TRBJ2-1; 10 bases line up with TRBD2. The junction had 9 bases not matched to a gene; V was cut back by 3 bases and J by 6 bases. Germline V gene lookup returns CDR1 SGHNT and CDR2 YYREEE (reference sequence). The CDR3 sequence is 16 residues long. The CDR3 DNA reads TGTGCCAGCAGCTCGCCTAGCGGGAGTAAAGGCAATGAGCAGTTCTTC. As protein: CASSSPSGSKGNEQFF.

The CDR3 protein is CASSLQGRGYTF. DNA for the CDR3: TGTGCCAGCTCACTGCAGGGACGCGGCTACACCTTC. The J gene is TRBJ1-2, the V gene TRBV18, with D possibly TRBD1 on 5 matching bases. This CDR3 contains 12 residues. With 4 bases removed from V and 8 bases from J, the gap between germline ends came to 11 bases. CDR1 KGHSH and CDR2 LQKENI come from the germline V gene.

V usage is TRBV9 and J usage is TRBJ1-2; the D is unclear. Germline V gene lookup returns CDR1 SGDLS and CDR2 YYNGEE. Trimming stripped 0 bases from V and 2 bases from J, with 8 bases between. The CDR3 consists of 14 residues. CDR3 nucleotides: TGTGCCAGCAGCGTAGCTTCGAGAAACTATGGCTACACCTTC. As protein: CASSVASRNYGYTF. The complete variable domain, with remaining parts taken from reference TRBV9 and TRBJ1-2, reads DSGVTQTPKHLITATGQRVTLRCSPRSGDLSVYWYQQSLDQGLQFLIQYYNGEERAKGNILERFSAQQFPDLHSELNLSSLELGDSALYFCASSVASRNYGYTFGSGTRLTVV.

This chain connects TRBV4-3 to TRBJ2-3, with D perhaps matching TRBD1 (5 bases). The CDR3 runs to 17 residues. The ends were cut back, 0 bases at V and 0 bases at J, with 13 bases in the middle. CDR1 and CDR2 from the germline V gene are LGHNA and YSLEER. The CDR3 here is CASSQEGLASSTDTQYF. For the CDR3, the DNA is TGCGCCAGCAGCCAAGAGGGGCTGGCTTCTAGCACAGATACGCAGTATTTT.